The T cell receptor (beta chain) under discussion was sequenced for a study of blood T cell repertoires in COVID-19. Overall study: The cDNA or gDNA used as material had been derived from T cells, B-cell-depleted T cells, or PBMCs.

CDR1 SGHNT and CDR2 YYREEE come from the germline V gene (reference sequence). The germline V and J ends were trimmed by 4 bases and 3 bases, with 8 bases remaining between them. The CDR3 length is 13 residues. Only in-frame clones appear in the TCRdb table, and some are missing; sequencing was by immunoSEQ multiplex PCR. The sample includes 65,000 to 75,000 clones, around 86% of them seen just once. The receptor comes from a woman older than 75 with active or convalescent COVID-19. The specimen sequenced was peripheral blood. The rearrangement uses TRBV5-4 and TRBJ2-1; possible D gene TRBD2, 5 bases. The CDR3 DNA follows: TGTGCCAGCAGCGGCCGGGACTACAATGAGCAGTTCTTC. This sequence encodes CASSGRDYNEQFF.